This T cell receptor (beta chain) was sequenced during a study of blood T cell repertoires in COVID-19. Study summary: Samples taken during acute and convalescent COVID-19 were collected in the United States, Italy and Spain. The analysed material was cDNA or gDNA that came from T cells, B-cell-depleted T cells, or PBMCs.

This clone turned up a few times. Original processing notes: Amplification with reference gene primers provided the estimates of nucleated cell counts. Libraries were prepared by immunoSEQ multiplex PCR; TCRdb keeps only in-frame clonotypes and omits some of them. V and J calls and clone size are copied from that table; D and trimming were computed from the DNA. Of about 70,000 clones listed, around 80% are singletons. The CDR3 contains 14 residues. The V gene end was trimmed by 3 bases and the J gene end by 9 bases; junction bases not matched to a gene: 10. Germline V gene data show CDR1 as GTSNPN and CDR2 as SVGIG (reference sequence).

The TCR originated in a woman of 80 years or more with acute or convalescent COVID-19. The chain links TRBV30 to TRBJ2-1; 8 bases fit TRBD1. The sample comprised peripheral blood. The CDR3 sequence: CAWRRDRSRSEQFF. The CDR3 DNA is TGTGCCTGGAGGCGGGACAGGTCCCGGAGTGAGCAGTTCTTC. Filled out from reference TRBV30 and TRBJ2-1, the complete variable domain reads SQTIHQWPATLVQPVGSPLSLECTVEGTSNPNLYWYRQAAGRGLQLLFYSVGIGQISSEVPQNLSASRPQDRQFILSSKKLLLSDSGFYLCAWRRDRSRSEQFFGPGTRLTVL.